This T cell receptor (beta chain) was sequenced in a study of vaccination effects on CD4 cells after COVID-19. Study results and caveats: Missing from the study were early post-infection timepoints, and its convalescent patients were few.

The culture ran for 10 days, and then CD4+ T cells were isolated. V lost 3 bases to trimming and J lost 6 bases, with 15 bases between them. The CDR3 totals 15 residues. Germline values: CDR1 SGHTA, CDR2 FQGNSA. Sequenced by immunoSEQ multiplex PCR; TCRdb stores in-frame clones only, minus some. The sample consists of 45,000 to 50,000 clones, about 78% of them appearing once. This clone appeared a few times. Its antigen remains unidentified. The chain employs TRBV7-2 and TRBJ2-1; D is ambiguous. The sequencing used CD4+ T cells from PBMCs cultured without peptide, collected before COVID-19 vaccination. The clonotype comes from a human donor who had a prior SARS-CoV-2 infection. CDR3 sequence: CASSFPLGLVNEQFF. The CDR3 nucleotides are TGTGCCAGCAGCTTTCCTCTCGGTTTGGTCAATGAGCAGTTCTTC.